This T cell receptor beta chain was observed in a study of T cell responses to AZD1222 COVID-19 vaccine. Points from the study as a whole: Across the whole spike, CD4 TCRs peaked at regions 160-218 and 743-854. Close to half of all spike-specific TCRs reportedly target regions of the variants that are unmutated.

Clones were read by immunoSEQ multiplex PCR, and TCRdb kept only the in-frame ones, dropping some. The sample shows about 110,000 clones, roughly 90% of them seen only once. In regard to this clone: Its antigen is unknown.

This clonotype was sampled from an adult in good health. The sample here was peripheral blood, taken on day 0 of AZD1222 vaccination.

The CDR3 here is CASSLYYNEQFF. The CDR3 DNA reads TGTGCCAGCAGCTTGTATTACAATGAGCAGTTCTTC. The chain carries TRBV5-8 and TRBJ2-1; D call uncertain. Germline-derived CDR1 and CDR2 are SGHTS and YDEGEE. V shed 1 base and J shed 4 bases, with 3 bases lying between them. The CDR3 extends over 12 amino acids.